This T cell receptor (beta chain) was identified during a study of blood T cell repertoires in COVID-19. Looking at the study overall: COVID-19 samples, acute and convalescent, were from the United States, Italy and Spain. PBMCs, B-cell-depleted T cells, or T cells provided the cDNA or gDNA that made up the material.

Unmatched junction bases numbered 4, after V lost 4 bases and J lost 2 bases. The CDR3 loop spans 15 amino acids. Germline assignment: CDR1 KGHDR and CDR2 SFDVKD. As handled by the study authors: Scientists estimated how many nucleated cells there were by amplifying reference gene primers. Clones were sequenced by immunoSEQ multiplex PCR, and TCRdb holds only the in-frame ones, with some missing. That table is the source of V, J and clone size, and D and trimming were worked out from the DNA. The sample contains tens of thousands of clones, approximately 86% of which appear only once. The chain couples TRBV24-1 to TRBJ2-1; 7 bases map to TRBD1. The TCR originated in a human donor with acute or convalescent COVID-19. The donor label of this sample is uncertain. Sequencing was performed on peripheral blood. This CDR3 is CATSETGFTYNEQFF. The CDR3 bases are TGTGCCACCAGTGAGACAGGGTTTACCTACAATGAGCAGTTCTTC.